The next 10 T cell receptor beta chains were all read from a single sample in a study of blood T cell repertoires in COVID-19. Produced via immunoSEQ multiplex PCR; TCRdb's table is partial and in-frame only. The sample consists of roughly 170,000 clones, approximately 80% of them appearing once. What was sequenced was peripheral blood. The receptors stem from a human donor in a cohort sampled during active COVID-19.

The chain uses TRBV7-2 and TRBJ2-2; 8 bases are shared with TRBD2. The length of the CDR3 is 14 residues. The germline V gene encodes CDR1 SGHTA and CDR2 FQGNSA. Unmatched junction bases numbered 6, after V lost 9 bases and J lost 3 bases. This CDR3 is CASGLARDTGELFF. The CDR3 coding sequence is TGTGCCAGTGGACTAGCACGGGACACCGGGGAGCTGTTTTTT.

V gene TRBV9 combines with J gene TRBJ2-2; D perhaps matches TRBD1 (5 bases). Germline V gives CDR1 SGDLS, CDR2 YYNGEE. There are 14 residues in the CDR3. V lost 0 bases, J lost 6 bases, and 9 bases lay in between. CDR3 loop: CASSVVLGAGELFF. The CDR3, as DNA: TGTGCCAGCAGCGTAGTTTTAGGGGCCGGGGAGCTGTTTTTT.

The rearrangement uses TRBV12-3 or TRBV12-4 and TRBJ1-1; D not certain. Trimming left V 3 bases short and J 8 bases short, with 7 bases between. CDR3 length: 11 amino acids. CDR3 sequence: CASSFRQEAFF. DNA of the CDR3: TGTGCCAGCAGTTTCCGCCAGGAAGCTTTCTTT.

The CDR3 DNA is TGTGCCAGCAGTCTAGCGGGGGCGATCACAGATACGCAGTATTTT. Translating it yields CASSLAGAITDTQYF. V usage is TRBV5-4 and J usage is TRBJ2-3, with 10 bases matching TRBD2. Trimming cost V 5 bases and J 2 bases; bases outside gene matches: 5. Germline assignment: CDR1 SGHNT and CDR2 YYREEE (reference sequence). The CDR3 sequence is 15 residues long.

This sequence joins TRBV11-2 and TRBJ1-6; unclear D gene. Germline V lookup: CDR1 SGHAT, CDR2 FQNNGV. Trimming stripped 3 bases from V and 5 bases from J, with 8 bases between. There are 14 residues in the CDR3. The CDR3 DNA is TGTGCCAGCAGCTTGGGGAGAAATAATTCACCCCTCCACTTT. Translating gives CASSLGRNNSPLHF.

The chain employs TRBV18 and TRBJ1-2, with 9 positions matching TRBD1. Germline trimming cut 8 bases from V and 5 bases from J; bases unmatched to any gene: 6. The CDR3 is 13 amino acids. Germline loops: CDR1 KGHSH, CDR2 LQKENI. CDR3 residues: CASTEDRGYGYTF. CDR3 nucleotide sequence: TGTGCCAGCACAGAGGACAGGGGTTATGGCTACACCTTC.

The chain is built from TRBV9 and TRBJ1-6, with a weak D call TRBD1 (5 bases). The CDR3 totals 14 residues. Per the germline V gene, CDR1 is SGDLS and CDR2 is YYNGEE. The V end lost 4 bases, the J end lost 4 bases, and 9 bases lay between the germline ends. The CDR3 is CASSRRQYNSPLHF. The CDR3 coding sequence is TGTGCCAGCAGCAGGCGACAGTATAATTCACCCCTCCACTTT. The full variable domain, completed using reference TRBV9 and TRBJ1-6, is DSGVTQTPKHLITATGQRVTLRCSPRSGDLSVYWYQQSLDQGLQFLIQYYNGEERAKGNILERFSAQQFPDLHSELNLSSLELGDSALYFCASSRRQYNSPLHFGNGTRLTVT.

The rearrangement links TRBV12-2 to TRBJ1-5. TRBV12-2 is annotated as a pseudogene. The CDR3 covers 14 residues. CDR3 bases: TGTGCAAGTCGCTTAGAGGACGGGGATCAGCCCCAGCATTTT. As protein: CASRLEDGDQPQHF.

V gene TRBV4-1 combines with J gene TRBJ1-2, with 11 bases aligning to TRBD1. With 0 bases clipped from V and 6 bases from J, the junction kept 9 bases outside the gene matches. CDR3 length: 17 residues. Germline CDR1 reads MGHRA; CDR2 reads YSYEKL. Written as DNA, the CDR3 is TGCGCCAGCAGCCAAGACCCCGGGACAGGGGGATCTGATGGCTACACCTTC. Its translation: CASSQDPGTGGSDGYTF.

This clone was detected a few times. The chain is built from TRBV4-1 and TRBJ2-7; 9 bases match TRBD1. The CDR3 sequence is 14 residues long. Germline CDR1 and CDR2: MGHRA and YSYEKL. Trimming removed 5 bases from V and 3 bases from J; junction bases left unmatched: 5. The CDR3 nucleotides are TGCGCCAGCAGCAGACCGGGACAGGGCTACGAGCAGTACTTC. Amino acids: CASSRPGQGYEQYF.